This T cell receptor beta chain was captured by sequencing in a study of response to subunit inactivated influenza vaccine (dated by TCRdb to the late 2010s). Turning to the overall study: Deep quantitative T cell receptor repertoire profiling was used in the study to track responses to a trivalent subunit inactivated influenza vaccine. Overall study results and their limits: It was suggested by the authors that each seasonal influenza vaccination may recruit only a limited number of new T cells.

A few counts support this clonotype. No cognate antigen has been identified for it. One base away there is no much larger clone; base qualities are not given. Preparation of the library involved RT-PCR. The sample was run on an Illumina HiSeq 2500. In-frame beta chains were kept once TCRdb had trimmed the public reads at Q25 with fastp and called clones with MiXCR. Rows are combined by CDR3 protein, so each entry shows the most common genes and DNA. The sample table contains hundreds of thousands of distinct CDR3 sequences; only one count was recorded for approximately 15% of them. The top ten hold approximately 3% of the sample. V and J are truncated by 0 bases and 1 base respectively, leaving an intervening sequence of 9 bases. Counted from cysteine to phenylalanine, this CDR3 has 15 amino acids. The DNA shown is the 45-base CDR3, in frame from base 1. In the germline V gene, CDR1 corresponds to SNHLY and CDR2 to FYNNEI.

The sequence came from a man aged 50-75 years who received an inactivated influenza vaccine. Donor details come from another sample of the same person, matched by shared clones. The sequencing used CD4+ T cells sorted from PBMCs, collected less than 25 months after vaccination. The rearranged chain carries TRBV2 and TRBJ2-5; the D region is possibly TRBD1 or TRBD2, each matching across 5 bases. The DNA sequence follows: TGTGCCAGCAGTGAAGCGCAGGGAGTCCAAGAGACCCAGTACTTC. Its amino acids are CASSEAQGVQETQYF.